A single sample gave rise to the 17 T cell receptor beta chains below, sequenced in a study of cytomegalovirus exposure and HLA in healthy donors. This table comes from immunoSEQ multiplex PCR, and its TCRdb copy is limited to in-frame clones, with some not included. Found here are 150,000 to 250,000 clones, approximately 80% of them singletons; the top ten hold around an eighth. Sequenced sample: PBMCs. These receptors came from a woman aged 25 to 45 in good health and CMV-seropositive.

The chain employs TRBV9 and TRBJ2-2; perhaps TRBD2 as D (7 bases). Germline assignment: CDR1 SGDLS and CDR2 YYNGEE. Trimming pared 1 base from V and 4 bases from J, leaving 11 bases between. The CDR3 runs 15 residues. The CDR3 loop is CASSVQGRGTGELFF. For the CDR3, the DNA is TGTGCCAGCAGCGTACAGGGGAGGGGCACCGGGGAGCTGTTTTTT.

CDR3 bases: TGTGCCAGCACCCGAACCCAGTCTAATGAAAAACTGTTTTTT. This gives the protein CASTRTQSNEKLFF. The chain joins TRBV6-5 to TRBJ1-4; no clear D. Trimming took off 7 bases at V and 3 bases at J, with 12 bases between the two ends. The germline CDR1 and CDR2 sequences are MNHEY and SVGAGI. The CDR3 has 14 amino acids.

J is TRBJ1-2 and V is TRBV11-2, with D possibly being TRBD1 (6 bases). The CDR3 has 14 residues. Trimming left V 7 bases short and J 5 bases short, with 17 bases between. Per the germline V gene, CDR1 is SGHAT and CDR2 is FQNNGV. The CDR3 here is CASTRTGGGYGYTF. The CDR3, as DNA: TGTGCCAGCACCCGGACGGGAGGGGGATATGGCTACACCTTC.

The V call is TRBV9, the J call TRBJ2-5; 11 nucleotides align to TRBD1. Germline CDR1 SGDLS, CDR2 YYNGEE. CDR3 length: 16 amino acids. J was trimmed by 5 bases and V by 4 bases; bases with no gene match: 10. CDR3 nucleotides: TGTGCCAGCAGCTTCACCTGGACAGGGGGCTTGGAGACCCAGTACTTC. Its protein product is CASSFTWTGGLETQYF.

Many counts were recorded for this clone. As DNA, the CDR3 is TGTGCCAGCAAGAAGGAGTACGAGCAGTACTTC. The encoded protein is CASKKEYEQYF. The chain recombines TRBV2 with TRBJ2-7; unclear D gene. V gave up 7 bases and J gave up 4 bases, with 8 bases separating them. The germline gives CDR1 SNHLY, CDR2 FYNNEI. The CDR3 contains 11 residues.

This clone was counted only a few times. The chain carries TRBV4-1 and TRBJ2-1, with D perhaps TRBD1 (7 bases). This CDR3 region has 15 residues. In germline, CDR1 is MGHRA, CDR2 YSYEKL. V gave up 3 bases and J gave up 14 bases, with 23 bases separating them. The CDR3 sequence is CASSQAGPVQGFKFF. The CDR3 DNA reads TGCGCCAGCAGCCAGGCGGGGCCCGTACAGGGGTTTAAGTTCTTC.

CDR3 in amino acids: CASSERGTTYNEQFF. The CDR3 DNA reads TGTGCCAGCAGTGAAAGGGGAACCACCTACAATGAGCAGTTCTTC. The chain links TRBV2 to TRBJ2-1; D perhaps matches TRBD1 (5 bases). This CDR3 has 15 amino acids. V lost 2 bases, J lost 2 bases, and 10 bases lay in between. Germline CDR1 is SNHLY and CDR2 is FYNNEI.

This sequence joins TRBV29-1 and TRBJ2-7, with TRBD2 matching 7 bases. CDR1 and CDR2 from the germline V gene are SQVTM and ANQGSEA. Trimming at V came to 2 bases and at J to 2 bases, leaving 9 bases not matched to a gene. There are 15 residues in the CDR3. The CDR3 is CSVERLMGGTYEQYF. DNA of the CDR3: TGCAGCGTTGAAAGGCTTATGGGGGGGACCTACGAGCAGTACTTC.

This chain connects TRBV2 to TRBJ2-5; 9 bases fit TRBD1. The CDR3 length is 13 residues. Trimming removed 8 bases from V and 0 bases from J; junction bases left unmatched: 1. The germline V gene encodes CDR1 SNHLY and CDR2 FYNNEI. CDR3 in amino acids: CASGTGYQETQYF. CDR3 bases: TGTGCCAGCGGGACAGGGTACCAAGAGACCCAGTACTTC.

This rearrangement joins TRBV5-8 to TRBJ1-2; a possible D gene is TRBD1 (6 bases). Germline V gene lookup returns CDR1 SGHTS and CDR2 YDEGEE. The CDR3 runs 15 residues. V gave up 5 bases and J gave up 8 bases, with 22 bases separating them. CDR3 nucleotide sequence: TGTGCCAGCAGTCTGCTCGTACAGGGCATAGGGGGCTACACCTTC. Residues: CASSLLVQGIGGYTF.

The gene calls are TRBV10-3 and TRBJ2-7, with TRBD2 identical over 8 bases. The CDR3 is 15 amino acids. The germline V gene has CDR1 ENHRY and CDR2 SYGVKD. J lost 3 bases, V lost 5 bases, and 9 bases had no gene match. The chain's CDR3 is CAISSPGTRGYEQYF. The CDR3 region has the DNA TGTGCCATCAGTTCCCCCGGGACTAGAGGCTACGAGCAGTACTTC.

V and J are TRBV7-2 and TRBJ2-1; TRBD2 agrees at 14 bases. Germline V gene data show CDR1 as SGHTA and CDR2 as FQGNSA. The V gene end was trimmed by 8 bases and the J gene end by 5 bases; junction bases not matched to a gene: 5. There are 15 residues in the CDR3. The CDR3 coding sequence is TGTGCCAGCCGCCGGGGACTAGCGGGAGACAATGAGCAGTTCTTC. The encoded protein is CASRRGLAGDNEQFF.

This chain uses TRBV6-6 with TRBJ1-1; D not certain. Per germline, CDR1 MNHNY and CDR2 SVGAGI (reference sequence). Trimming shortened V by 4 bases and J by 5 bases, and 11 bases separated the two germline ends. This CDR3 contains 13 residues. The CDR3 spells CASSLPPGTEAFF. The CDR3 nucleotides read TGTGCCAGCAGTTTACCCCCGGGGACTGAAGCTTTCTTT.

The V call is TRBV7-6, the J call TRBJ1-4, with TRBD1 matching 7 bases. This CDR3 is 14 amino acids long. The V segment lost 5 bases and the J segment 7 bases; nucleotides outside the gene matches: 7. From germline, CDR1 is SGHVS and CDR2 FNYEAQ. The CDR3 bases are TGTGCCAGCAGCAGGACGACAGGGACTGAAAAACTGTTTTTT. It yields the protein CASSRTTGTEKLFF. Together with reference TRBV7-6 and TRBJ1-4, the CDR3 gives the full variable domain: GAGVSQSPRYKVTKRGQDVALRCDPISGHVSLYWYRQALGQGPEFLTYFNYEAQQDKSGLPNDRFSAERPEGSISTLTIQRTEQRDSAMYRCASSRTTGTEKLFFGSGTQLSVL.

This clone showed up just once. J is TRBJ2-3 and V is TRBV5-1, with TRBD2 matching 8 bases. Germline assignment: CDR1 SGHRS and CDR2 YFSETQ. The CDR3 runs to 14 residues. V lost 4 bases, J lost 2 bases, and 3 bases stayed unmatched. In nucleotides, the CDR3 is TGCGCCAGCAGCACTAGCGGATTCACAGATACGCAGTATTTT. Its translation is CASSTSGFTDTQYF.

This sequence joins TRBV2 and TRBJ1-5; D is ambiguous. This CDR3 region has 13 residues. The V and J ends lost 7 bases and 1 base respectively, with 8 bases between them. Germline CDR1 SNHLY, CDR2 FYNNEI. CDR3 sequence reads: CASNSVSNQPQHF. The CDR3 region has the DNA TGTGCCAGCAATTCGGTAAGCAATCAGCCCCAGCATTTT.

In its sample, this clone was seen many times. This chain links TRBV6-6 with TRBJ1-1; the D gene is possibly TRBD1 (5 bases). Germline V CDR1 and CDR2: MNHNY, SVGAGI (reference sequence). The CDR3 has 13 amino acids. The V end was cut by 11 bases, the J end by 5 bases, with 18 bases between. Here the CDR3 DNA reads TGTGCCGCCCAACGGCAGGGCCAGACTGAAGCTTTCTTT. Translated: CAAQRQGQTEAFF.